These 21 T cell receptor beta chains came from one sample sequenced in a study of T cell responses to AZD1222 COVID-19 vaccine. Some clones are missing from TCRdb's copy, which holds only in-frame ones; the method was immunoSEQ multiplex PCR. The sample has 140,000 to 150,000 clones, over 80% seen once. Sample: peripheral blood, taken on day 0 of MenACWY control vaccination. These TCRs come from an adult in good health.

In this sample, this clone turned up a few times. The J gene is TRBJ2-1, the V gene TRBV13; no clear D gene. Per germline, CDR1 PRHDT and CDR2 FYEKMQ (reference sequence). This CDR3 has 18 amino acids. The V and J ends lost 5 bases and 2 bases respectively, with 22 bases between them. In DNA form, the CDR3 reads TGTGCCAGCAGCCAATCCCAAGGACGCGCCCTGCCCTACAATGAGCAGTTCTTC. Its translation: CASSQSQGRALPYNEQFF.

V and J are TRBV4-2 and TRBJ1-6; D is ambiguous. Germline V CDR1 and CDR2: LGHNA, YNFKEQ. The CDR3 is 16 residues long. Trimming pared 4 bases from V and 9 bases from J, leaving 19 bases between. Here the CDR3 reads CASSPDWPLIGSPLHF. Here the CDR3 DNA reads TGTGCCAGCAGCCCGGACTGGCCCTTGATCGGTTCACCCCTCCACTTT.

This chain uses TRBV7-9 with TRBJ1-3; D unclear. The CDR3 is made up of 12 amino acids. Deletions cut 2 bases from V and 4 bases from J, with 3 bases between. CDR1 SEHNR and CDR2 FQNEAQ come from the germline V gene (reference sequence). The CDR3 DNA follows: TGTGCCAGCAGCTTATGGGGAAACACCATATATTTT. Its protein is CASSLWGNTIYF.

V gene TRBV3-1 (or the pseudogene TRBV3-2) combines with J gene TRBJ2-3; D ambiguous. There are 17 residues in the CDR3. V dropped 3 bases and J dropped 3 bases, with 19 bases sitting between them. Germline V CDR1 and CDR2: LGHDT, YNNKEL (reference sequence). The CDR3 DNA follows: TGTGCCAGCAGCCACCGGACCCGTACGGTGGGGACAGATACGCAGTATTTT. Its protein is CASSHRTRTVGTDTQYF.

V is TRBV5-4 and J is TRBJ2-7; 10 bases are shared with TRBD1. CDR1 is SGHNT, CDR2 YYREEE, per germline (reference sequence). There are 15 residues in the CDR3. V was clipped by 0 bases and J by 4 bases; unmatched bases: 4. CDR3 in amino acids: CASSLAGTGAYEQYF. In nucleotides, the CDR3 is TGTGCCAGCAGCTTGGCCGGGACAGGGGCTTACGAGCAGTACTTC. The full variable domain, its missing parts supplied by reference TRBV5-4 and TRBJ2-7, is ETGVTQSPTHLIKTRGQQVTLRCSSQSGHNTVSWYQQALGQGPQFIFQYYREEENGRGNFPPRFSGLQFPNYSSELNVNALELDDSALYLCASSLAGTGAYEQYFGPGTRLTVT.

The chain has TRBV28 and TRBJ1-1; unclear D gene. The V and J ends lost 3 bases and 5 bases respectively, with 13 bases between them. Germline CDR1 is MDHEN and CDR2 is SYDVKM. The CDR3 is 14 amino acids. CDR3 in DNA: TGTGCCAGCAGTTTCCCGGGGAGGGCTACTGAAGCTTTCTTT. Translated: CASSFPGRATEAFF.

The DNA of the CDR3 is TGTGCCAGCAGCTACAATAGGTGGCCCCTCCACTTT. Its translation is CASSYNRWPLHF. J is TRBJ1-6 and V is TRBV7-9; no firm D call. V was trimmed by 4 bases and J by 13 bases, leaving 11 bases between them. From germline, CDR1 is SEHNR and CDR2 FQNEAQ (reference sequence). The CDR3 contains 12 residues.

The CDR3 DNA sequence: TGTGCCAGCAGCCAAGTTATCTACGAGCAGTACTTC. It encodes CASSQVIYEQYF. This chain joins TRBV3-1 (or the pseudogene TRBV3-2) and TRBJ2-7; no reliable D call. This CDR3 comprises 12 residues. Germline assignment: CDR1 LGHDT and CDR2 YNNKEL (reference sequence). V lost 1 base, J lost 3 bases, and 4 bases lay in between.

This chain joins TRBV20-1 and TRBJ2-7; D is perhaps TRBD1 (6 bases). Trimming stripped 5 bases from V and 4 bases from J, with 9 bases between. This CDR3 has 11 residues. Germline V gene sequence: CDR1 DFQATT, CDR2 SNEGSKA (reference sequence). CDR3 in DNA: TGCAGTGCTCTACAGGGTTACGAGCAGTACTTC. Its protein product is CSALQGYEQYF.

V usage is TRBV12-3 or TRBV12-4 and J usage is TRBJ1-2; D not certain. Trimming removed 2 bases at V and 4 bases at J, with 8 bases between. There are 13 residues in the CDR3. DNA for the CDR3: TGTGCCAGCAGTTTACAGGTCTTCTATGGCTACACCTTC. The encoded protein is CASSLQVFYGYTF.

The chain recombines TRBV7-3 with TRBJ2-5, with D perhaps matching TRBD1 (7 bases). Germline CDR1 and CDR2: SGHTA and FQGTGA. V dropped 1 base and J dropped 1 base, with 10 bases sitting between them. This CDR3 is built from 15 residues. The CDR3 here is CASSLRQGGQETQYF. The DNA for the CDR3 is TGTGCCAGCAGCTTAAGACAGGGAGGCCAAGAGACCCAGTACTTC.

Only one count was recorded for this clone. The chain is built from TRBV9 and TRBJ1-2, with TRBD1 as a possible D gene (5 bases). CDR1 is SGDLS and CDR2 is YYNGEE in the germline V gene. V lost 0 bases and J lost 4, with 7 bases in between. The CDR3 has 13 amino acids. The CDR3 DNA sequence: TGTGCCAGCAGCGTAGCGGGACCCTATGGCTACACCTTC. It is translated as CASSVAGPYGYTF.

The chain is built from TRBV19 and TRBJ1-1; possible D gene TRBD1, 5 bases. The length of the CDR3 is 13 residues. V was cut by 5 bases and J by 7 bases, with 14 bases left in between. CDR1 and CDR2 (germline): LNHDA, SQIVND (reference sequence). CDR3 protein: CASSGDRVGEAFF. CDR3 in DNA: TGTGCCAGTAGTGGTGACAGAGTAGGTGAAGCTTTCTTT.

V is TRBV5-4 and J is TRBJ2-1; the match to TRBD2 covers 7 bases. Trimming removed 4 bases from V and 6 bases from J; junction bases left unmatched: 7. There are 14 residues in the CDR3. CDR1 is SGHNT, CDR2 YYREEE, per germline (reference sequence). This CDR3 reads CASSTSVSPNEQFF. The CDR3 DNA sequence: TGTGCCAGCAGCACTAGCGTAAGCCCCAATGAGCAGTTCTTC.

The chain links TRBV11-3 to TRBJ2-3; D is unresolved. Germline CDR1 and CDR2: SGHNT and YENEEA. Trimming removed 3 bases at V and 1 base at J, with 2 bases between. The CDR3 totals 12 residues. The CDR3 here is CASSFGTDTQYF. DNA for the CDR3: TGTGCCAGCAGCTTCGGCACAGATACGCAGTATTTT.

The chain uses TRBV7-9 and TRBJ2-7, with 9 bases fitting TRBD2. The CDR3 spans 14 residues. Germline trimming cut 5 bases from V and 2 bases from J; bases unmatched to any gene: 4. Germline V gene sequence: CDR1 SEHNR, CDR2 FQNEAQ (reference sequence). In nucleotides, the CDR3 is TGTGCCAGCAGCCCGGGACTAGCTACCTACGAGCAGTACTTC. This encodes CASSPGLATYEQYF.

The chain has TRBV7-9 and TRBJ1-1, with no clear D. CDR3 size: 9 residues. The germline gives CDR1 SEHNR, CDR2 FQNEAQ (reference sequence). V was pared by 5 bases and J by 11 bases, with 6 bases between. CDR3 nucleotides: TGTGCCAGCAGCCCGGGGGCTTTCTTT. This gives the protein CASSPGAFF.

This CDR3 reads CASSFRAGNEQYF. The CDR3 DNA reads TGTGCCAGCAGTTTCAGGGCGGGTAACGAGCAGTACTTC. V usage is TRBV27 and J usage is TRBJ2-7; D possibly matches TRBD1 or TRBD2 (5 bases each). CDR3 length: 13 residues. CDR1 is MNHEY and CDR2 is SMNVEV in the germline V gene (reference sequence). V lost 3 bases to trimming and J lost 5 bases, with 11 bases between them.

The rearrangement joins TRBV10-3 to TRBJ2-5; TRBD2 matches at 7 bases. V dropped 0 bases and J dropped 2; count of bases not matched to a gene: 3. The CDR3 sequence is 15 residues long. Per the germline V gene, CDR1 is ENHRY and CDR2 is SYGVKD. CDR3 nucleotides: TGTGCCATCAGTGAGTCGTCTAGCGGACAAGAGACCCAGTACTTC. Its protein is CAISESSSGQETQYF.

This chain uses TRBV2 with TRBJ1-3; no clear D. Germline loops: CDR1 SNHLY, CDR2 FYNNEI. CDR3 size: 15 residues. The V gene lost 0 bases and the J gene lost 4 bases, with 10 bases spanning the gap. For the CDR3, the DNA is TGTGCCAGCAGTGAAGCTACGATTAGGGGAAACACCATATATTTT. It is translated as CASSEATIRGNTIYF.

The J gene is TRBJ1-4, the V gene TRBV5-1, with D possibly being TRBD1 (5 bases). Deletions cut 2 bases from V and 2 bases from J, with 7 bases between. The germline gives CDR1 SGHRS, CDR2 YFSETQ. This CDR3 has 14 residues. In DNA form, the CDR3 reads TGCGCCAGCAGCTTTTCAGGGACTAATGAAAAACTGTTTTTT. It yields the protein CASSFSGTNEKLFF. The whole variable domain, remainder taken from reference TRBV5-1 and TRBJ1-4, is KAGVTQTPRYLIKTRGQQVTLSCSPISGHRSVSWYQQTPGQGLQFLFEYFSETQRNKGNFPGRFSGRQFSNSRSEMNVSTLELGDSALYLCASSFSGTNEKLFFGSGTQLSVL.